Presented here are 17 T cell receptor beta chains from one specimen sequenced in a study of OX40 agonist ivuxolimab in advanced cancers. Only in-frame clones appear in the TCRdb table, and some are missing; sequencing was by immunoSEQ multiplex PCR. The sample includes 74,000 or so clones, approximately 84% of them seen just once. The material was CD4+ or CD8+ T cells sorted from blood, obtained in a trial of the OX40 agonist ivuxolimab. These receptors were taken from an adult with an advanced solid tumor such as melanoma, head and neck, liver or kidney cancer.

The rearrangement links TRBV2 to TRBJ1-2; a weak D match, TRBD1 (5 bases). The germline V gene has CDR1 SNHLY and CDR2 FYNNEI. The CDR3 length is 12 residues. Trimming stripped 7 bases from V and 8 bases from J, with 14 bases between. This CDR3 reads CASNLNGGGYTF. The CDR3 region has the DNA TGTGCCAGCAACCTCAACGGGGGAGGCTACACCTTC. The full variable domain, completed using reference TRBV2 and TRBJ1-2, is EPEVTQTPSHQVTQMGQEVILRCVPISNHLYFYWYRQILGQKVEFLVSFYNNEISEKSEIFDDQFSVERPDGSNFTLKIRSTKLEDSAMYFCASNLNGGGYTFGSGTRLTVV.

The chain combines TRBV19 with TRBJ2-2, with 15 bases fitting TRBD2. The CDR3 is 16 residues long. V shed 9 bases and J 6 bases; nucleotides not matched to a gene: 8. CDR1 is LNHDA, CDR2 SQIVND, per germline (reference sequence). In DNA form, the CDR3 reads TGTGCCAGCCAAACGTGGACTAGCGGGGGGGCCGGGGAGCTGTTTTTT. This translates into CASQTWTSGGAGELFF.

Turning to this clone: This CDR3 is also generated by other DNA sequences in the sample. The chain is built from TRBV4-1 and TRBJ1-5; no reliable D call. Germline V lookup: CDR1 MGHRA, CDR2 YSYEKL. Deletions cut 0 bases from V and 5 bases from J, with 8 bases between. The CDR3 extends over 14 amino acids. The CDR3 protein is CASSQDGGYQPQHF. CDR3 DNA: TGCGCCAGCAGCCAAGACGGCGGATATCAGCCCCAGCATTTT.

CDR3 bases: TGTGCCAGCAGCCCAAGGACAGGGTCAGAGACCGGGGAGCTGTTTTTT. Encoded protein: CASSPRTGSETGELFF. The chain couples TRBV7-9 to TRBJ2-2, with 8 bases that match TRBD1. Germline trimming cut 5 bases from V and 5 bases from J; bases unmatched to any gene: 10. The germline gives CDR1 SEHNR, CDR2 FQNEAQ (reference sequence). This CDR3 has 16 residues. Looking up the rest from reference TRBV7-9 and TRBJ2-2 gives the full variable domain: DTGVSQNPRHKITKRGQNVTFRCDPISEHNRLYWYRQTLGQGPEFLTYFQNEAQLEKSRLLSDRFSAERPKGSFSTLEIQRTEQGDSAMYLCASSPRTGSETGELFFGEGSRLTVL.

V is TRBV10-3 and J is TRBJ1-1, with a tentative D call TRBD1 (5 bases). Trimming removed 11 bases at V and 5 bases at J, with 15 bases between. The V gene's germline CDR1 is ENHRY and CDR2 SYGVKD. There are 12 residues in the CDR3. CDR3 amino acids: CASKLGGTEAFF. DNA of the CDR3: TGTGCCTCGAAGTTGGGGGGTACTGAAGCTTTCTTT.

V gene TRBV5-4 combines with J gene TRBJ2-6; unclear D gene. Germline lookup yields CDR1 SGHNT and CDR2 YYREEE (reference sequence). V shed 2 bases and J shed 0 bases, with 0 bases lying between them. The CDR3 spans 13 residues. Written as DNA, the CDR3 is TGTGCCAGCAGCTTCTCTGGGGCCAACGTCCTGACTTTC. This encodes CASSFSGANVLTF.

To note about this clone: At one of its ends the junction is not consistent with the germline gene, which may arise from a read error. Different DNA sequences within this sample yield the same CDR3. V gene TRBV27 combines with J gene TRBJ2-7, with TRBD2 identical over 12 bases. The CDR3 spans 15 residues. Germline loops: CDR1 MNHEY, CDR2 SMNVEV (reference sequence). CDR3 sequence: CASSLGLAGTYEQYF. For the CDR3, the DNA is TGCGCCAGCAGTTTAGGACTAGCGGGGACCTACGAGCAGTACTTC.

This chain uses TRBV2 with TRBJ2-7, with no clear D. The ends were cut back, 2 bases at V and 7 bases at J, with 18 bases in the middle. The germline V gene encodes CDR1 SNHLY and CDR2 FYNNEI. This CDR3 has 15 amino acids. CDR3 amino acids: CASSERAFLYEEQYF. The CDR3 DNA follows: TGTGCCAGCAGTGAACGGGCTTTCCTATATGAGGAGCAGTACTTC.

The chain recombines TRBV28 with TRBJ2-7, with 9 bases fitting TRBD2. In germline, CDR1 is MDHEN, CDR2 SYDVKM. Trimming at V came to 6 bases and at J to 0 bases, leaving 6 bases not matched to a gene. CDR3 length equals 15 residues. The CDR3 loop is CASSSSGGISYEQYF. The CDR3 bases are TGTGCCAGCAGCAGTAGCGGGGGAATCTCCTACGAGCAGTACTTC.

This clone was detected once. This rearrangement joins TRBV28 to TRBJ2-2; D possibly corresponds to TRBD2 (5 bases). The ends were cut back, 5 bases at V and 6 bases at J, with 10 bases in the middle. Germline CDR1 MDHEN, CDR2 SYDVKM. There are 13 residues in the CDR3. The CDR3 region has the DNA TGTGCCAGCAGTCCGGCGGAGGCCGGGGAGCTGTTTTTT. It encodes CASSPAEAGELFF.

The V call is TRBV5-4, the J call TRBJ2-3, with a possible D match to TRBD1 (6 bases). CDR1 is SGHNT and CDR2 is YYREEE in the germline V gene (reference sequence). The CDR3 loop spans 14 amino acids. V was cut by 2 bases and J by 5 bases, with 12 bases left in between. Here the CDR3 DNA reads TGTGCCAGCAGCTTCGGTCAGGGGCAAGATACGCAGTATTTT. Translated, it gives CASSFGQGQDTQYF. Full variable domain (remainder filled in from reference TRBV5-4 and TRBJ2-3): ETGVTQSPTHLIKTRGQQVTLRCSSQSGHNTVSWYQQALGQGPQFIFQYYREEENGRGNFPPRFSGLQFPNYSSELNVNALELDDSALYLCASSFGQGQDTQYFGPGTRLTVL.

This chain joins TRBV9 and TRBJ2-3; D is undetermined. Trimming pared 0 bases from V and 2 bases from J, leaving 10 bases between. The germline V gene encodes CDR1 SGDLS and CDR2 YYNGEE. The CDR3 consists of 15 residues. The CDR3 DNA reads TGTGCCAGCAGCGTAGGCCCAGGTATCACAGATACGCAGTATTTT. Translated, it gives CASSVGPGITDTQYF. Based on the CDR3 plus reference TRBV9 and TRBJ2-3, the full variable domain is DSGVTQTPKHLITATGQRVTLRCSPRSGDLSVYWYQQSLDQGLQFLIQYYNGEERAKGNILERFSAQQFPDLHSELNLSSLELGDSALYFCASSVGPGITDTQYFGPGTRLTVL.

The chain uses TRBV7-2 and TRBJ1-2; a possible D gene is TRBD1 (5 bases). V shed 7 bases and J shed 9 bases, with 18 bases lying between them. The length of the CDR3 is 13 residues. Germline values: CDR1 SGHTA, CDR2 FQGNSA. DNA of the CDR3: TGTGCCAGCACCCTGTCAGGGTTTGTAAGCTACACCTTC. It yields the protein CASTLSGFVSYTF.

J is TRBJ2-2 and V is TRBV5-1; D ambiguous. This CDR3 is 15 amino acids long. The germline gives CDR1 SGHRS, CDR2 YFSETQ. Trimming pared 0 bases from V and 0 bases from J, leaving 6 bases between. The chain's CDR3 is CASSLAATNTGELFF. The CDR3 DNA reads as TGCGCCAGCAGCTTGGCAGCTACGAACACCGGGGAGCTGTTTTTT.

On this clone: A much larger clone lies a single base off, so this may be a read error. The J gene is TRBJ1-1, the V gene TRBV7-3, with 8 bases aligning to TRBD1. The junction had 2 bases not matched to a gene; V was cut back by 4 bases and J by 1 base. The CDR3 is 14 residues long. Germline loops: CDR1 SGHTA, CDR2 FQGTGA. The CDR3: CASSSTGANTEAFF. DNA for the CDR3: TGTGCCAGCAGCTCGACAGGGGCGAACACTGAAGCTTTCTTT. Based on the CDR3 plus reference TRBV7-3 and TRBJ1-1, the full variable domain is GAGVSQTPSNKVTEKGKYVELRCDPISGHTALYWYRQSLGQGPEFLIYFQGTGAADDSGLPNDRFFAVRPEGSVSTLKIQRTERGDSAVYLCASSSTGANTEAFFGQGTRLTVV.

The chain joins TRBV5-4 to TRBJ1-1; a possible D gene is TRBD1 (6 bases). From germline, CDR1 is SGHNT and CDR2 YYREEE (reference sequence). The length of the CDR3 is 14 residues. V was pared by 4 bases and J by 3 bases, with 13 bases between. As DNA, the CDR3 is TGTGCCAGCAGCCCCAGGGGAGGGGACACTGAAGCTTTCTTT. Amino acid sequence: CASSPRGGDTEAFF.

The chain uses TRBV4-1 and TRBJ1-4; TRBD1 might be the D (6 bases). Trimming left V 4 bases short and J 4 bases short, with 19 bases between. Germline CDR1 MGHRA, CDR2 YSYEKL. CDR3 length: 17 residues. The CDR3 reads CASSPLNRDIYNEKLFF. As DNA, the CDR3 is TGCGCCAGCAGCCCCCTGAACCGGGACATATATAATGAAAAACTGTTTTTT.